These 9 T cell receptor beta chains came from one sample sequenced in a study of beta chain features in type 1 diabetes. The study, taken as a whole, reports: In all four CD4+ subsets, TCRB CDR3 length was significantly, moderately reduced in type 1 diabetes.

Their target antigens are unknown. Reverse transcribing all isolated RNA meant expressed TCRB transcripts were sequenced. Profiling relied on immunoSEQ multiplex PCR, and the TCRdb table lists in-frame clones only, not all of them. This repertoire shows more than 300,000 clones, about 10% found once; its top ten account for roughly 0.6%. Sequenced sample: central memory CD4+ T cells from blood. All receptors come from a man younger than 45 with type 1 diabetes.

V gene TRBV28 combines with J gene TRBJ1-4; 11 positions match TRBD1. With V trimmed by 8 bases and J by 5 bases, 7 bases remained unmatched. This CDR3 comprises 15 residues. Germline V gene lookup returns CDR1 MDHEN and CDR2 SYDVKM. The CDR3 loop reads CASRDRGERNEKLFF. The CDR3 coding sequence is TGTGCCAGCCGGGACAGGGGGGAAAGAAATGAAAAACTGTTTTTT. The full variable domain, rest sourced from reference TRBV28 and TRBJ1-4, is DVKVTQSSRYLVKRTGEKVFLECVQDMDHENMFWYRQDPGLGLRLIYFSYDVKMKEKGDIPEGYSVSREKKERFSLILESASTNQTSMYLCASRDRGERNEKLFFGSGTQLSVL.

The chain combines TRBV18 with TRBJ1-2; no firm D call. V lost 4 bases to trimming and J lost 0 bases, with 9 bases between them. The CDR3 length is 14 residues. Germline assignment: CDR1 KGHSH and CDR2 LQKENI. DNA of the CDR3: TGTGCCAGCTCACGGGAAGCGACTAACTATGGCTACACCTTC. Its translation: CASSREATNYGYTF.

V gene TRBV19 combines with J gene TRBJ1-5, with D hard to call. Germline V CDR1 and CDR2: LNHDA, SQIVND (reference sequence). The ends were cut back, 1 base at V and 0 bases at J, with 7 bases in the middle. The CDR3 sequence is 15 residues long. The CDR3 nucleotides are TGTGCCAGTAGTATAGGGCGGTATAGCAATCAGCCCCAGCATTTT. It codes for CASSIGRYSNQPQHF.

J is TRBJ1-5 and V is TRBV6-5; possibly TRBD1 for D (5 bases). Germline CDR1 MNHEY, CDR2 SVGAGI. The CDR3 is made up of 15 amino acids. Trimming left V 6 bases short and J 3 bases short, with 15 bases between. The CDR3, as DNA: TGTGCCAGCAGCCGGGCTGGGACCGTCAATCAGCCCCAGCATTTT. Protein product: CASSRAGTVNQPQHF.

This clone was counted only a few times. This chain links TRBV5-1 with TRBJ2-5; 8 bases line up with TRBD2. CDR3 length equals 15 residues. Germline CDR1 and CDR2: SGHRS and YFSETQ. The junction had 6 bases not matched to a gene; V was cut back by 4 bases and J by 1 base. CDR3 amino acids: CASSPSGTSQETQYF. In DNA form, the CDR3 reads TGCGCCAGCAGCCCTTCCGGGACTAGCCAAGAGACCCAGTACTTC.

This clone showed up just a few times. This chain links TRBV5-6 with TRBJ2-3; perhaps TRBD1 as D (5 bases). V dropped 6 bases and J dropped 0 bases, with 8 bases sitting between them. Germline V gives CDR1 SGHDT, CDR2 YYEEEE. The CDR3 loop spans 13 amino acids. The CDR3 DNA sequence: TGTGCCAGCATCAGGGCAAGCACAGATACGCAGTATTTT. It translates to CASIRASTDTQYF.

This clone was counted at least ten times. The chain couples TRBV4-3 to TRBJ2-1; TRBD2 aligns across 9 bases. The CDR3 sequence is 19 residues long. The V gene end was trimmed by 1 base and the J gene end by 4 bases; junction bases not matched to a gene: 14. Germline lookup yields CDR1 LGHNA and CDR2 YSLEER. This chain's CDR3 is CASSQVPSGARVGYNEQFF. CDR3 nucleotides: TGCGCCAGCAGCCAAGTCCCTAGCGGGGCCCGAGTGGGTTACAATGAGCAGTTCTTC.

The V call is TRBV14, the J call TRBJ2-3; 7 bases map to TRBD1. Germline values: CDR1 SGHDN, CDR2 FVKESK. The CDR3 covers 17 residues. Germline trimming cut 4 bases from V and 0 bases from J; bases unmatched to any gene: 10. CDR3 in DNA: TGTGCCAGCAGCCGAATGAGGGACAGCCTTAGCACAGATACGCAGTATTTT. Translated: CASSRMRDSLSTDTQYF.

The sample holds a few counts of this clone. The chain has TRBV5-4 and TRBJ2-5; tentatively, D is TRBD2 (6 bases). Germline V gene data show CDR1 as SGHNT and CDR2 as YYREEE (reference sequence). V lost 1 base and J 0 bases, leaving 7 bases between the germline ends. This CDR3 has 14 residues. The CDR3 spells CASSLRDYQETQYF. The DNA for the CDR3 is TGTGCCAGCAGCTTGAGGGACTACCAAGAGACCCAGTACTTC.